Shown below are 5 T cell receptor beta chains from a single sample sequenced in a study of long-term antiretroviral therapy in people with HIV. A v3.0 immunoSEQ assay was performed at survey level. Method: immunoSEQ multiplex PCR; TCRdb's copy keeps in-frame clones and lacks some. The sample lists about 34,000 clones, 94% occurring once. The sample in question was unsorted PBMCs, obtained 5 to 5.5 years after starting antiretroviral therapy. These receptor sequences come from a woman aged 45-65 years with HIV.

DNA of the CDR3: TGTGCCAGCAGCCCTGAACTCTCCTACGAGCAGTACTTC. Protein sequence: CASSPELSYEQYF. V is TRBV6-5 and J is TRBJ2-7; unclear D gene. Germline CDR1 MNHEY, CDR2 SVGAGI. The CDR3 contains 13 residues. V gave up 6 bases and J gave up 0 bases, with 9 bases separating them.

This chain connects TRBV6-6 to TRBJ2-5; 9 bases match TRBD1. There are 14 residues in the CDR3. Trimming removed 6 bases from V and 10 bases from J; junction bases left unmatched: 12. CDR1 and CDR2 (germline): MNHNY, SVGAGI (reference sequence). CDR3 protein: CASSDRGALRYQYF. CDR3 bases: TGTGCCAGCAGCGACAGGGGGGCCCTCCGATACCAGTACTTC.

V usage is TRBV15 and J usage is TRBJ2-7; unclear D gene. Germline lookup yields CDR1 LNHNV and CDR2 YYDKDF (reference sequence). Trimming took off 3 bases at V and 5 bases at J, with 17 bases between the two ends. This CDR3 has 15 residues. The CDR3 sequence: CATSSPGRREDEQYF. CDR3 nucleotides: TGTGCCACCAGCAGCCCCGGACGTCGAGAGGACGAGCAGTACTTC.

The rearrangement links TRBV9 to TRBJ2-7, with 7 positions matching TRBD1. From germline, CDR1 is SGDLS and CDR2 YYNGEE. V was pared by 3 bases and J by 6 bases, with 6 bases of the junction left unmatched. The CDR3 is 13 amino acids. DNA for the CDR3: TGTGCCAGCAGCGGACGGGACAGTTTCGAGCAGTACTTC. It is translated as CASSGRDSFEQYF.

The gene calls are TRBV7-9 and TRBJ2-1; a possible D gene is TRBD1 (6 bases). Trimming left V 4 bases short and J 3 bases short, with 10 bases between. CDR3 length: 14 residues. Germline CDR1 is SEHNR and CDR2 is FQNEAQ (reference sequence). CDR3 protein: CASSSPGHYNEQFF. CDR3 coding DNA: TGTGCCAGCAGCTCCCCGGGACACTACAATGAGCAGTTCTTC.